These T cell receptor beta chains were read from a single sample in a study of cytomegalovirus exposure and HLA in healthy donors. Measured with immunoSEQ multiplex PCR; TCRdb has only the in-frame clones, and not every one. This repertoire shows roughly 130,000 clones, 75% to 85% found once; its top ten account for roughly 2%. The specimen sequenced was PBMCs. These receptors were taken from a young man in good health and CMV-seronegative. The CDR3 runs from the conserved cysteine through the conserved F or W. Each record gives: V gene, J gene, clone size, D gene, CDR3 protein, CDR3 DNA. D genes are given only for firm matches. Rows may omit the clone size; those that give it use once, few, many or a size class.

TRBV4-2	TRBJ1-2	.	.	CASSQGQRDYGYTF	TGTGCCAGCAGCCAAGGACAGCGAGACTATGGCTACACCTTC
TRBV4-3	TRBJ1-4	.	.	CASSQEYPLPGGEKLFF	TGCGCCAGCAGCCAAGAGTATCCCCTACCGGGGGGGGAAAAACTGTTTTTT
TRBV30	TRBJ1-3	.	.	CAWRALRGSGNTIYF	TGTGCCTGGAGGGCCCTCAGGGGATCTGGAAACACCATATATTTT
TRBV7-9	TRBJ1-2	once	.	CASSLDTYGYTF	TGTGCCAGCAGCCTCGACACCTATGGCTACACCTTC
TRBV11-2	TRBJ2-1	once	.	CASSSDNEQFF	TGTGCCAGCAGCTCAGACAATGAGCAGTTCTTC
TRBV2	TRBJ2-7	.	TRBD2	CASSKGGLVDYEQYF	TGTGCCAGCAGTAAAGGGGGACTAGTTGACTACGAGCAGTACTTC
TRBV7-9	TRBJ1-2	.	.	CASSLSLPRQAEGGYTF	TGTGCCAGCAGCTTATCCTTACCCAGACAGGCCGAGGGCGGCTACACCTTC
TRBV7-9	TRBJ1-1	few	TRBD1	CASRKRQGEAFF	TGTGCCAGCAGGAAAAGACAGGGTGAAGCTTTCTTT
TRBV28	TRBJ1-4	few	.	CASSLGQSNEKLFF	TGTGCCAGCAGTTTGGGGCAGTCAAATGAAAAACTGTTTTTT
TRBV5-1	TRBJ1-4	.	TRBD1	CASSTRQGGNFEKLFF	TGCGCCAGCAGCACCCGACAGGGGGGGAATTTTGAAAAACTGTTTTTT
TRBV4-3	TRBJ1-2	few	TRBD1	CASSQGGTAIYGYTF	TGCGCCAGCAGCCAAGGTGGGACAGCGATCTATGGCTACACCTTC
TRBV19	TRBJ2-2	.	TRBD1	CASSMVGTGKTGELFF	TGTGCCAGTAGTATGGTGGGGACAGGGAAAACCGGGGAGCTGTTTTTT
TRBV4-3	TRBJ1-5	.	.	CASSQAEGWSDYTGNQPQHF	TGCGCCAGCAGCCAAGCGGAGGGTTGGTCGGACTATACGGGGAATCAGCCCCAGCATTTT
TRBV13	TRBJ2-7	.	TRBD1	CASSLGGTGDGEQYF	TGTGCCAGCAGCTTAGGCGGGACAGGGGACGGCGAGCAGTACTTC
TRBV27	TRBJ2-2	.	TRBD2	CASSLGPTSGNRIEKENTGELFF	TGTGCCAGCAGTTTGGGGCCGACTAGCGGGAACAGGATAGAGAAAGAGAACACCGGGGAGCTGTTTTTT
TRBV6-5	TRBJ2-7	.	TRBD1	CASSLGQGALNEQYF	TGTGCCAGCAGCCTGGGACAGGGGGCTCTAAACGAGCAGTACTTC
TRBV7-8	TRBJ2-7	.	TRBD1	CASSLRQGAYEQYF	TGTGCCAGCAGCTTAAGACAGGGGGCCTACGAGCAGTACTTC
TRBV27	TRBJ2-7	.	.	CASSLSADYEQYF	TGTGCCAGCAGTTTATCAGCTGACTACGAGCAGTACTTC
TRBV6-1	TRBJ2-1	.	TRBD2	CASSPESYSGSEQFF	TGTGCCAGCAGCCCCGAGTCGTACAGCGGGAGTGAGCAGTTCTTC
TRBV30	TRBJ2-3	.	.	CAGGQRAADTQYF	TGTGCCGGAGGGCAGCGGGCAGCAGATACGCAGTATTTT
TRBV11-2	TRBJ1-3	.	TRBD1	CASSLNPRGTGNTIYF	TGTGCCAGCAGCTTAAACCCCAGGGGGACTGGAAACACCATATATTTT
TRBV9	TRBJ2-6	once	.	CASSVGGSGANVLTF	TGTGCCAGCAGCGTAGGCGGCTCTGGGGCCAACGTCCTGACTTTC
TRBV27	TRBJ1-2	.	.	CASSLSIQTNYGYTF	TGTGCCAGCAGTTTATCGATACAGACTAACTATGGCTACACCTTC
TRBV27	TRBJ2-3	.	.	CASSLGQSTDTQYF	TGTGCCAGCAGTTTAGGACAGTCCACAGATACGCAGTATTTT
TRBV29-1	TRBJ2-3	once	TRBD2	CSVSGTTDWDTQYF	TGCAGCGTTTCCGGGACTACAGATTGGGATACGCAGTATTTT
TRBV9	TRBJ1-1	few	.	CASSVGHDTGKAFF	TGTGCCAGCAGCGTAGGACACGACACCGGGAAAGCTTTCTTT
TRBV6-5	TRBJ2-3	.	TRBD2	CASSPLAGGTDTQYF	TGTGCCAGCAGCCCACTAGCGGGAGGAACAGATACGCAGTATTTT
TRBV13	TRBJ2-2	.	TRBD1	CASSKRDSSNTGELFF	TGTGCCAGCAGCAAACGGGACAGCTCGAACACCGGGGAGCTGTTTTTT
TRBV30	TRBJ2-2	.	TRBD2	CAWSVGGGITGELFF	TGTGCCTGGAGTGTGGGGGGAGGGATCACCGGGGAGCTGTTTTTT
TRBV6-5	TRBJ2-1	.	.	CASSYIAAGEQFF	TGTGCCAGCAGTTATATAGCGGCAGGTGAGCAGTTCTTC
TRBV5-4	TRBJ1-1	few	.	CASSSYRVRNTEAFF	TGTGCCAGCAGCTCCTACAGGGTCCGGAACACTGAAGCTTTCTTT
TRBV10-1	TRBJ2-1	.	TRBD2	CASSRTSGSTYNEQFF	TGCGCCAGCAGTAGGACTAGCGGGAGTACCTACAATGAGCAGTTCTTC
TRBV7-6	TRBJ2-1	few	TRBD2	CASSSPEGREVYNEQFF	TGTGCCAGCAGCTCCCCGGAGGGGCGGGAGGTCTACAATGAGCAGTTCTTC
TRBV19	TRBJ2-1	.	TRBD2	CASSIWASGRGGEHNEQFF	TGTGCCAGTAGTATTTGGGCTAGCGGGAGGGGAGGCGAGCACAATGAGCAGTTCTTC
TRBV25-1	TRBJ2-5	.	.	CASTKERETQYF	TGTGCCAGCACAAAGGAGAGGGAGACCCAGTACTTC
TRBV4-2	TRBJ2-7	.	TRBD2	CASSPASGSYEQYF	TGTGCCAGCAGCCCCGCTAGCGGGAGCTACGAGCAGTACTTC
TRBV25-1	TRBJ1-1	.	.	CASSERNGLEAFF	TGTGCCAGCAGTGAACGTAACGGACTGGAAGCTTTCTTT
TRBV27	TRBJ1-4	.	TRBD1	CASSRAGTGSEKLFF	TGTGCCAGCAGCCGAGCCGGGACAGGGAGTGAAAAACTGTTTTTT
TRBV5-1	TRBJ2-3	.	.	CASSLGQQSDTQYF	TGCGCCAGCAGCTTGGGACAGCAGTCAGATACGCAGTATTTT
TRBV6-5	TRBJ2-1	.	TRBD2	CASSYGGSIDEQFF	TGTGCCAGCAGTTACGGCGGGAGCATAGATGAGCAGTTCTTC
TRBV4-2	TRBJ1-3	.	.	CASSQEAGPGNTIYF	TGTGCCAGCAGCCAAGAGGCAGGGCCTGGAAACACCATATATTTT
TRBV7-8	TRBJ1-3	.	.	CASSLSTGFSGNTIYF	TGTGCCAGCAGCTTATCGACAGGATTCTCTGGAAACACCATATATTTT
TRBV4-2	TRBJ2-1	.	TRBD1	CASSPPYVLDRGVATGRGNEQFF	TGTGCCAGCAGCCCCCCCTATGTTCTGGACAGGGGGGTAGCGACCGGTCGGGGGAATGAGCAGTTCTTC
TRBV30	TRBJ1-6	once	.	CAERYRENSPLHF	TGTGCTGAAAGATACAGGGAAAATTCACCCCTCCACTTT
TRBV18	TRBJ1-1	.	.	CASSPSRVRLDDTEAFF	TGTGCCAGCTCACCGAGCAGGGTGCGTCTAGATGACACTGAAGCTTTCTTT
TRBV6-4	TRBJ2-1	.	.	CASERATSSYNEQFF	TGTGCCAGCGAACGAGCGACGAGCTCCTACAATGAGCAGTTCTTC
TRBV7-9	TRBJ2-1	.	TRBD2	CASSKSSGSPDEQFF	TGTGCCAGCAGTAAATCTAGCGGGAGCCCCGATGAGCAGTTCTTC
TRBV7-6	TRBJ2-7	.	TRBD1	CASSFVSGGHEQYF	TGTGCCAGCAGCTTTGTTTCAGGGGGCCACGAGCAGTACTTC
TRBV9	TRBJ1-2	.	.	CASSKEGLYGYTF	TGTGCCAGCAGCAAGGAGGGGCTCTATGGCTACACCTTC
TRBV28	TRBJ2-4	.	TRBD1	CASSPDRVGNIQYF	TGTGCCAGCAGTCCCGACAGGGTCGGAAACATTCAGTACTTC
TRBV5-6	TRBJ2-7	few	TRBD1	CASSGEGTGRYEQYF	TGTGCCAGCAGCGGGGAAGGGACAGGGAGATACGAGCAGTACTTC